This T cell receptor (beta chain) was documented in a study of blood T cell repertoires in COVID-19. The table came from immunoSEQ multiplex PCR; TCRdb's copy has only in-frame clones and leaves some out. The sample lists about 170,000 clones; approximately 88% were seen once. Regarding this clone: One junction end does not reproduce the germline sequence, and a read error may be involved.

The CDR3 extends over 13 amino acids. Germline loops: CDR1 SSHAT, CDR2 FNYEAQ (reference sequence). The sequenced sample consisted of peripheral blood. This chain uses TRBV7-7 with TRBJ2-1; TRBD1 matches at 7 bases. The sequence derives from a woman in her sixties with acute or convalescent COVID-19. The CDR3 is CASSRDRNGEQFF. For the CDR3, the DNA is TGTGCTAGCAGCCGGGACAGAAATGGAGAGCAGTTCTTC. The variable domain in full, with the rest retrieved from reference TRBV7-7 and TRBJ2-1, is GAGVSQSPRYKVTKRGQDVTLRCDPISSHATLYWYQQALGQGPEFLTYFNYEAQPDKSGLPSDRFSAERPEGSISTLTIQRTEQRDSAMYRCASSRDRNGEQFFGPGTRLTVL.